This TCR beta chain was observed in a study of early T cells in non-severe SARS-CoV-2 infection. Study as a whole: Unpaired chains resulted from sequencing bulk RNA of unsorted whole blood.

This clonotype was counted a single time. Individual cDNA molecules received unique molecular identifiers. TCRdb ran MiXCR on the 5' RACE reads and lists one entry per CDR3 protein. Among roughly 34,000 distinct CDR3 sequences, roughly 7.1% were seen once, and the ten largest hold approximately 13%. The specimen comprised whole blood, sampled at baseline. The TCR was taken from an adult who was a healthcare worker with PCR-confirmed SARS-CoV-2 infection or an uninfected control (not recorded which).

The CDR3 spells CSARDPASWEQFF. In nucleotides, the CDR3 is TGCAGTGCTAGAGATCCGGCTAGTTGGGAGCAGTTCTTC. This sequence joins TRBV20-1 and TRBJ2-1; D unresolved. The CDR3 is 13 residues long. Germline V gene lookup returns CDR1 DFQATT and CDR2 SNEGSKA (reference sequence). V was trimmed by 0 bases and J by 10 bases, leaving 13 bases between them.